These 14 T cell receptor beta chains came from one sample sequenced in a study of tumor and adjacent non-tumor tissue in lung cancer. This sample's RNA came from whole unsorted tissue. The library came from three nested PCR rounds adapted from ARM-PCR protocols. TCRdb recomputed calls from the multiplex PCR reads with MiXCR, one row per CDR3 protein. The profile shows about 200,000 distinct CDR3 sequences, about 76% of them singletons. Source material: lung tumor tissue. The receptors were gathered from a man aged 60 to 75 with non-small cell lung cancer.

This clonotype was picked up one time. The conserved final phenylalanine or tryptophan is absent from the CDR3, which likely points to a read error. The chain's CDR3 is CASSYSYRFPELSPYGYTL. The CDR3 bases are TGTGCCAGCAGTTACTCGTACCGCTTTCCGGAACTGAGTCCCTATGGCTACACCTTA. This chain connects TRBV6-5 to TRBJ1-2, with D unresolved. Looked up from germline, CDR1 is MNHEY and CDR2 is SVGAGI. Trimming took 0 bases from V and 4 from J, leaving 24 bases between them. The CDR3 runs to 19 residues.

This clonotype appeared a few times. This sequence joins TRBV5-1 and TRBJ2-1; tentative D call: TRBD2 (5 bases). There are 14 residues in the CDR3. Trimming removed 0 bases at V and 6 bases at J, with 10 bases between. Germline CDR1 reads SGHRS; CDR2 reads YFSETQ. The CDR3 protein is CASSLELALNEQFF. The CDR3 nucleotides are TGCGCCAGCAGCTTGGAGCTAGCCCTCAATGAGCAGTTCTTC.

This clonotype came up once. Just one base apart from a much larger clone, this may be a read error. V is TRBV20-1 and J is TRBJ2-1, with 8 bases fitting TRBD2. The germline V gene encodes CDR1 DFQATT and CDR2 SNEGSKA (reference sequence). The CDR3 is 14 residues long. The CDR3, as DNA: TGCAGTGCCAATCAGCGGGGGTCCTACAGTGAGCAGTTCTTC. It is translated as CSANQRGSYSEQFF.

The chain joins TRBV6-5 to TRBJ2-5; D not certain. With 4 bases removed from V and 3 bases from J, the gap between germline ends came to 12 bases. CDR3 length: 14 residues. Germline V lookup: CDR1 MNHEY, CDR2 SVGAGI. CDR3 region: CASSFALGKETQYF. DNA for the CDR3: TGTGCCAGCAGTTTTGCCCTGGGGAAAGAGACCCAGTACTTC.

This clonotype has a handful of counts. The V and J genes are TRBV7-2 and TRBJ2-4; D remains ambiguous. Trimming removed 2 bases at V and 0 bases at J, with 5 bases between. Germline assignment: CDR1 SGHTA and CDR2 FQGNSA. CDR3 size: 14 residues. The CDR3 DNA is TGTGCCAGCAGCTTATGGCTAGCCAAAAACATTCAGTACTTC. Protein sequence: CASSLWLAKNIQYF.

In regard to this clonotype: Given a much more abundant clone one base away, this may be a read error. This chain joins TRBV20-1 and TRBJ2-7; D assignment may be TRBD1 or TRBD2 (7 bases each). Germline assignment: CDR1 DFQATT and CDR2 SNEGSKA (reference sequence). The CDR3 is 13 amino acids. The CDR3 region is CSATRGRGDEQHF. In nucleotides, the CDR3 is TGCAGTGCCACCAGGGGGAGGGGAGACGAGCAGCACTTC.

J is TRBJ2-1 and V is TRBV4-3, with D possibly TRBD1 on 5 matching bases. Germline V gene lookup returns CDR1 LGHNA and CDR2 YSLEER. CDR3 length: 16 amino acids. The CDR3 nucleotides are TGCGTCGACAGCCAAGATCGAGCACAAACCTACAATGAGCAGTTCTTC. Residues: CVDSQDRAQTYNEQFF.

The V gene is TRBV6-1, the J gene TRBJ2-3, with TRBD2 matching 9 bases. CDR1 and CDR2 (germline): MNHNS, SASEGT. This CDR3 is built from 15 residues. V was clipped by 3 bases and J by 5 bases; unmatched bases: 6. The CDR3 here is CASSDSAGGRDTQYF. The CDR3 nucleotides are TGTGCCAGCAGTGATTCAGCGGGAGGAAGAGATACGCAGTATTTT.

The chain employs TRBV6-5 and TRBJ2-2; 10 positions match TRBD2. Germline CDR1 reads MNHEY; CDR2 reads SVGAGI. The V and J ends lost 0 bases and 6 bases, in that order; junction bases with no gene match: 7. The CDR3 consists of 17 residues. CDR3 in DNA: TGTGCCAGCAGTTACTCTAGCGGGGGGTTGGACGCCGGGGAGCTGTTTTTT. Amino acids: CASSYSSGGLDAGELFF.

A remark on this clonotype: A much larger clone sits a single nucleotide away, making a read error possible. The gene calls are TRBV6-1 and TRBJ1-4; possible D gene TRBD1, 5 bases. Germline CDR1 is MNHNS and CDR2 is SASEGT. The CDR3 covers 14 residues. DNA of the CDR3: TGTGTCAGCAGTGGGACGGCAACTAATGAAAAACTGTTTTTT. It translates to CVSSGTATNEKLFF.

Regarding this clonotype: The final CDR3 position lacks the conserved phenylalanine or tryptophan, pointing to a likely read error. The CDR3 DNA reads TGCGCCAGCAGCCCGGACAGGGGAACCTACAATGAGCAGTTCTTA. The encoded protein is CASSPDRGTYNEQFL. The V and J genes are TRBV4-3 and TRBJ2-1; 9 bases agree with TRBD1. CDR1 and CDR2 (germline): LGHNA, YSLEER. The trim removed 4 bases at V and 2 bases at J, leaving 3 bases unmatched. CDR3 length equals 15 residues.

There are many counts of this clonotype. This chain uses TRBV10-2 with TRBJ1-4; D is uncertain. Germline V CDR1 and CDR2: WSHSY, SAAADI. Trimming stripped 2 bases from V and 7 bases from J, with 20 bases between. The CDR3 contains 17 residues. The CDR3 coding sequence is TGCGCCAGCAGTGAGCCACTTGGGCAGGCGGGTTCTGAAAAACTGTTTTTT. Its translation: CASSEPLGQAGSEKLFF.

This clonotype showed up just a few times. The rearrangement joins TRBV6-2 or TRBV6-3 to TRBJ2-2; D ambiguous. Per the germline V gene, CDR1 is MNHEY and CDR2 is SVGEGT. V gave up 2 bases and J gave up 10 bases, with 8 bases separating them. This CDR3 contains 12 residues. The CDR3 DNA is TGTGCCAGCAGTTACACGCAGACGGAGCTGTTTTTT. It encodes CASSYTQTELFF.

This clonotype appeared a few times. This sequence joins TRBV4-2 and TRBJ1-5; 7 bases align to TRBD1. CDR1 LGHNA and CDR2 YNFKEQ come from the germline V gene. Unmatched junction bases numbered 9, after V lost 0 bases and J lost 7 bases. The CDR3 length is 16 residues. The CDR3: CASSQDWQGVKQPQHF. In DNA form, the CDR3 reads TGTGCCAGCAGCCAAGATTGGCAGGGGGTAAAACAGCCCCAGCATTTT.